These T cell receptor beta chains were read from a single sample in a study of response to subunit inactivated influenza vaccine. MiXCR was run by TCRdb on the RT-PCR reads, yielding one entry per CDR3 protein. The sample holds 590,000 or so distinct CDR3 sequences, around 15% seen once. The sequenced sample was PBMCs from blood, obtained roughly 2 weeks before vaccination. The receptors were gathered from a man between 45 and 60 years old who received an inactivated influenza vaccine. CDR3s include the opening cysteine and the closing phenylalanine or tryptophan. D genes are given only for firm matches. Part of the rows lack a size; the others show once, few, many or a class for expanded clones.

d_call clone_size j_call v_call cdr3_nt cdr3_aa
NA few TRBJ2-5 TRBV7-8 TGTGCCAGCAGCGAGACAGAGAGCCAAGAGACCCAGTACTTC CASSETESQETQYF
NA few TRBJ2-6 TRBV20-1 TGCAGTGCTAGGTTATCTGGGGCCAACGTCCTGACTTTC CSARLSGANVLTF
NA few TRBJ2-7 TRBV20-1 TGCAGTGCTAGAGTGGTGGGGGGGCTTATCGGGGAGCAGTACTTC CSARVVGGLIGEQYF
TRBD2 few TRBJ2-1 TRBV12-3/TRBV12-4 TGTGCCAGCAGTTCTGCCAGCGGGAGGGACCCTACGGATGAGCAGTTCTTC CASSSASGRDPTDEQFF
TRBD2 few TRBJ2-3 TRBV7-2 TGTGCCAGCAGCCCTAGCGGGAGCTGGTCCACAGATACGCAGTATTTT CASSPSGSWSTDTQYF
NA NA TRBJ1-2 TRBV18 TGTGCCAGCTCACCGGGGGAGATCCGGTATGGCTACACCTTC CASSPGEIRYGYTF
NA NA TRBJ1-4 TRBV4-1 TGCGCCAGCAGCCAAGAAGGGGGAGAGAATGAAAAACTGTTTTTT CASSQEGGENEKLFF
TRBD1 NA TRBJ2-2 TRBV7-6 TGTGCCAGCAGCACCCCCCGGACAGGGAACACCGGGGAGCTGTTTTTT CASSTPRTGNTGELFF
NA NA TRBJ1-1 TRBV20-1 TGCAGTGCTAGCGACAACCCGGACACTGAAGCTTTCTTT CSASDNPDTEAFF
NA NA TRBJ2-1 TRBV20-1 TGCAGTGCTAGGGCTAGGGGACCGCCTATGGGATCCTACAATGAGCAGTTCTTC CSARARGPPMGSYNEQFF
NA NA TRBJ2-5 TRBV18 TGTGCCAGCTCACCACGTGGACCTCAAGAGACCCAGTACTTC CASSPRGPQETQYF
NA few TRBJ1-5 TRBV19 TGTGCCAGTAGTATTGGGCAGGGTGACAATCAGCCCCAGCATTTT CASSIGQGDNQPQHF
TRBD2 few TRBJ2-3 TRBV5-1 TGCGCCAGCAGCTTGGACTACAGACTAGCGGGAGTTTGGGATACGCAGTATTTT CASSLDYRLAGVWDTQYF
TRBD2 NA TRBJ2-1 TRBV15 TGTGCCACCAGCAGAGGGGATAGCGGGGGGCAGTTCTTC CATSRGDSGGQFF
NA NA TRBJ1-1 TRBV20-1 TGCAGTGCTCTCAGGAACACTGAAGCTTTCTTT CSALRNTEAFF
TRBD2 once TRBJ2-1 TRBV7-9 TGTGCCAGCAGCTGGGGCGGGGGGCACAATGAGCAGTTCTTC CASSWGGGHNEQFF
NA NA TRBJ2-4 TRBV9 TGTGCCAGCAGCGTTTCAGGAGGGGGCTTGAACATTCAGTACTTC CASSVSGGGLNIQYF
TRBD1 few TRBJ2-7 TRBV5-5 TGTGCCAGCAGCCAAATGGTGGGACAGGGGGGCGAGCAGTACTTC CASSQMVGQGGEQYF
TRBD2 NA TRBJ2-3 TRBV15 TGTGCCACCAGCAGCGCGCGGGGGAACATTCCAGATACGCAGTATTTT CATSSARGNIPDTQYF
NA few TRBJ1-2 TRBV19 TGTGCCAGTACCGATAAGTCCCGTAGCTATGGCTACACCTTC CASTDKSRSYGYTF
NA many TRBJ1-2 TRBV5-5 TGTGCCAGCAGCCAGGACAGCCTCTATGGCTACACCTTC CASSQDSLYGYTF
TRBD2 many TRBJ2-1 TRBV5-1 TGCGCCAGCAGCTTGGAACTAGCGGGGGCGAATGAGCAGTTCTTC CASSLELAGANEQFF
TRBD1 few TRBJ2-5 TRBV11-1 TGTGCCAGCAGCTTACTCTTTGCCGGGACAGGGGGCGAGGAGACCCAGTACTTC CASSLLFAGTGGEETQYF
TRBD2 once TRBJ2-7 TRBV11-1 TGTGCCAGCAGCTTTTTTGGGACTAGCGGGATCCTTTCCCACGAGCAGTACTTC CASSFFGTSGILSHEQYF
NA few TRBJ2-5 TRBV4-3 TGCGCCAGCAGCCAAGATGTAAGTCGGACAGCGTACCAAGAGACCCAGTACTTC CASSQDVSRTAYQETQYF
TRBD2 NA TRBJ2-7 TRBV28 TGTGCCAGCAGTTCCCAAAACCTAGCGGGAGTGAGCAACGAGCAGTACTTC CASSSQNLAGVSNEQYF
NA few TRBJ1-5 TRBV29-1 TGCAGCGCTCCCGCTACAGGTTCGTACAATCAGCCCCAGCATTTT CSAPATGSYNQPQHF
TRBD2 few TRBJ2-7 TRBV9 TGTGCCAGCAGCGTAGCAGGGCTAGCGGAGACCTACGAGCAGTACTTC CASSVAGLAETYEQYF
NA NA TRBJ2-5 TRBV25-1 TGTGCCAGCAGTGACGCTCCAGCAGAAGAGACCCAGTACTTC CASSDAPAEETQYF
TRBD1 NA TRBJ1-6 TRBV27 TGTGCCAGCAGTTCCACCCCCAGGGACAGGGTACGTTCACCCCTCCACTTT CASSSTPRDRVRSPLHF
NA many TRBJ2-6 TRBV6-5 TGTGCCAGCAGTTTTACCTCTGGGGCCAACGTCCTGACTTTC CASSFTSGANVLTF
NA few TRBJ2-7 TRBV7-6 TGTGCCAGCAGCCCCTCCCCGGCGAGCTCCTACGAGCAGTACTTC CASSPSPASSYEQYF
NA few TRBJ2-3 TRBV27 TGTGCCAGCAGTTTGGGGGTTGACAGTCCCGATACGCAGTATTTT CASSLGVDSPDTQYF
TRBD2 NA TRBJ2-7 TRBV29-1 TGCAGCGTTGGTTGGGGGGCTAGCGGGAGCGAGCAGTACTTC CSVGWGASGSEQYF
TRBD2 few TRBJ2-3 TRBV5-1 TGCGCCAGCAGCCCTTCCGGGACTAGCGGGGGGCACACAGATACGCAGTATTTT CASSPSGTSGGHTDTQYF